Listed below are T cell receptor beta chains from one sample, sequenced in a study of cytomegalovirus exposure and HLA in healthy donors. Profiled with immunoSEQ multiplex PCR; TCRdb holds only in-frame clones, not every one. Counted here are 85,000 to 100,000 clones, roughly 67% occurring once; the ten biggest clones make up about 2.3%. Sequenced: PBMCs. The receptors shown here come from a human donor in good health. CDR3s include the opening cysteine and the closing phenylalanine or tryptophan. Each record gives: J gene, clone size, V gene, D gene, CDR3 length, CDR3 protein, CDR3 DNA. D genes are given only for firm matches. A clone size is listed for some rows: how often the clone was seen (once, few, many), or a class if it is expanded.

J gene: TRBJ2-1; clone size: -; V gene: TRBV5-1; D gene: -; CDR3 length: 15; CDR3 protein: CASLGENSPYNEQFF; CDR3 DNA: TGCGCCAGCTTAGGGGAAAACTCTCCTTACAATGAGCAGTTCTTC
J gene: TRBJ1-2; clone size: few; V gene: TRBV6-5; D gene: -; CDR3 length: 14; CDR3 protein: CASSPGNANYGYTF; CDR3 DNA: TGTGCCAGCAGTCCCGGGAATGCTAACTATGGCTACACCTTC
J gene: TRBJ1-5; clone size: -; V gene: TRBV28; D gene: TRBD1; CDR3 length: 16; CDR3 protein: CASSLWQDRESQPQHF; CDR3 DNA: TGTGCCAGCAGTTTATGGCAGGACAGGGAGAGTCAGCCCCAGCATTTT
J gene: TRBJ1-1; clone size: -; V gene: TRBV28; D gene: -; CDR3 length: 14; CDR3 protein: CASRRPQGSTEAFF; CDR3 DNA: TGTGCCAGTAGGAGACCCCAGGGCAGTACTGAAGCTTTCTTT
J gene: TRBJ2-2; clone size: -; V gene: TRBV21-1; D gene: -; CDR3 length: 14; CDR3 protein: CASSKRQGGGELFF; CDR3 DNA: TGTGCCAGCAGCAAGAGACAGGGCGGCGGGGAGCTGTTTTTT
J gene: TRBJ2-7; clone size: few; V gene: TRBV7-2; D gene: TRBD2; CDR3 length: 15; CDR3 protein: CASSFTSGGAFEQYF; CDR3 DNA: TGTGCCAGCAGCTTCACTAGCGGGGGGGCATTCGAGCAGTACTTC
J gene: TRBJ2-3; clone size: few; V gene: TRBV29-1; D gene: TRBD2; CDR3 length: 16; CDR3 protein: CSVGGLAGGSTDTQYF; CDR3 DNA: TGCAGCGTTGGGGGACTAGCGGGGGGCAGCACAGATACGCAGTATTTT
J gene: TRBJ1-5; clone size: once; V gene: TRBV27; D gene: -; CDR3 length: 15; CDR3 protein: CASSFTGSLGQPQHF; CDR3 DNA: TGTGCCAGCAGTTTTACAGGGTCCCTCGGTCAGCCCCAGCATTTT
J gene: TRBJ2-7; clone size: once; V gene: TRBV5-6; D gene: TRBD1; CDR3 length: 16; CDR3 protein: CASSLALRTGIHEQYF; CDR3 DNA: TGTGCCAGCAGCTTGGCTCTTAGGACAGGGATACACGAGCAGTACTTC
J gene: TRBJ2-5; clone size: -; V gene: TRBV11-3; D gene: -; CDR3 length: 12; CDR3 protein: CASAAGQETQYF; CDR3 DNA: TGTGCGAGCGCGGCGGGCCAAGAGACCCAGTACTTC
J gene: TRBJ2-4; clone size: -; V gene: TRBV15; D gene: TRBD2; CDR3 length: 16; CDR3 protein: CATSRGGRDGSNIQYF; CDR3 DNA: TGTGCCACCAGCAGGGGGGGGAGGGACGGTTCCAACATTCAGTACTTC
J gene: TRBJ1-5; clone size: -; V gene: TRBV4-3; D gene: -; CDR3 length: 19; CDR3 protein: CASSQEFRRGVVSNQPQHF; CDR3 DNA: TGCGCCAGCAGCCAAGAGTTCCGTCGGGGGGTCGTTAGCAATCAGCCCCAGCATTTT
J gene: TRBJ1-5; clone size: few; V gene: TRBV5-8; D gene: TRBD1; CDR3 length: 16; CDR3 protein: CASSFRDRVAYQPQHF; CDR3 DNA: TGTGCCAGCAGCTTCAGGGACAGGGTAGCGTATCAGCCCCAGCATTTT
J gene: TRBJ1-3; clone size: -; V gene: TRBV30; D gene: TRBD1; CDR3 length: 16; CDR3 protein: CAWSGDRSLSGNTIYF; CDR3 DNA: TGTGCCTGGAGTGGGGACAGGAGCCTCTCTGGAAACACCATATATTTT
J gene: TRBJ1-5; clone size: -; V gene: TRBV15; D gene: -; CDR3 length: 15; CDR3 protein: CATSRVRGGGQPQHF; CDR3 DNA: TGTGCCACCAGCAGAGTCCGGGGCGGGGGCCAGCCCCAGCATTTT
J gene: TRBJ2-5; clone size: -; V gene: TRBV5-4; D gene: -; CDR3 length: 14; CDR3 protein: CASSHNNARDIRDF; CDR3 DNA: TGTGCCAGCAGCCACAATAACGCCCGGGACATAAGAGACTTC
J gene: TRBJ1-2; clone size: once; V gene: TRBV7-8; D gene: TRBD1; CDR3 length: 14; CDR3 protein: CASSLVGTDYGYTF; CDR3 DNA: TGTGCCAGCAGCTTAGTGGGGACAGACTATGGCTACACCTTC
J gene: TRBJ2-2; clone size: -; V gene: TRBV4-1; D gene: -; CDR3 length: 16; CDR3 protein: CASSPFSQRNTGELFF; CDR3 DNA: TGCGCCAGCAGCCCCTTTAGCCAGCGGAACACCGGGGAGCTGTTTTTT
J gene: TRBJ2-5; clone size: -; V gene: TRBV7-9; D gene: -; CDR3 length: 14; CDR3 protein: CASSPSRVGETQYF; CDR3 DNA: TGTGCCAGCAGCCCAAGTCGAGTCGGGGAGACCCAGTACTTC
J gene: TRBJ1-1; clone size: -; V gene: TRBV25-1; D gene: TRBD1; CDR3 length: 15; CDR3 protein: CASSLQARGYTEAFF; CDR3 DNA: TGTGCCAGCAGTCTGCAGGCCAGGGGGTACACTGAAGCTTTCTTT
J gene: TRBJ2-1; clone size: -; V gene: TRBV7-3; D gene: TRBD2; CDR3 length: 15; CDR3 protein: CASSLMRGDYNEQFF; CDR3 DNA: TGTGCCAGCAGCTTAATGCGGGGGGATTACAATGAGCAGTTCTTC
J gene: TRBJ1-1; clone size: -; V gene: TRBV19; D gene: TRBD1; CDR3 length: 14; CDR3 protein: CASSVQGARTEAFF; CDR3 DNA: TGTGCCAGTAGTGTACAGGGGGCTAGGACTGAAGCTTTCTTT
J gene: TRBJ2-3; clone size: -; V gene: TRBV15; D gene: TRBD2; CDR3 length: 18; CDR3 protein: CATSRDGRGGHPTDTQYF; CDR3 DNA: TGTGCCACCAGCAGAGATGGGCGGGGGGGCCACCCCACAGATACGCAGTATTTT
J gene: TRBJ1-3; clone size: once; V gene: TRBV4-2; D gene: -; CDR3 length: 16; CDR3 protein: CASSQNSGVDGNTIYF; CDR3 DNA: TGTGCCAGCAGCCAAAACTCAGGGGTTGATGGAAACACCATATATTTT
J gene: TRBJ2-1; clone size: -; V gene: TRBV4-3; D gene: TRBD2; CDR3 length: 15; CDR3 protein: CASSQEAGVYNEQFF; CDR3 DNA: TGCGCCAGCAGCCAAGAAGCGGGGGTATACAATGAGCAGTTCTTC
J gene: TRBJ1-2; clone size: few; V gene: TRBV9; D gene: TRBD1; CDR3 length: 14; CDR3 protein: CASSREGALAGYTF; CDR3 DNA: TGTGCCAGCAGTCGTGAGGGGGCGCTGGCTGGCTACACCTTC
J gene: TRBJ2-3; clone size: -; V gene: TRBV5-1; D gene: TRBD2; CDR3 length: 14; CDR3 protein: CASSLYSGGDTQYF; CDR3 DNA: TGCGCCAGCAGCTTGTACAGCGGGGGGGATACGCAGTATTTT
J gene: TRBJ2-3; clone size: few; V gene: TRBV7-9; D gene: -; CDR3 length: 13; CDR3 protein: CASSWVREDTQYF; CDR3 DNA: TGTGCCAGCAGCTGGGTCAGGGAAGATACGCAGTATTTT
J gene: TRBJ2-7; clone size: -; V gene: TRBV7-9; D gene: -; CDR3 length: 15; CDR3 protein: CASSLARNRAGEQYF; CDR3 DNA: TGTGCCAGCAGCTTAGCTCGAAACAGGGCAGGCGAGCAGTACTTC
J gene: TRBJ2-1; clone size: -; V gene: TRBV30; D gene: TRBD2; CDR3 length: 15; CDR3 protein: CAWSVERGSYNEQFF; CDR3 DNA: TGTGCCTGGAGTGTAGAGCGGGGGTCCTACAATGAGCAGTTCTTC